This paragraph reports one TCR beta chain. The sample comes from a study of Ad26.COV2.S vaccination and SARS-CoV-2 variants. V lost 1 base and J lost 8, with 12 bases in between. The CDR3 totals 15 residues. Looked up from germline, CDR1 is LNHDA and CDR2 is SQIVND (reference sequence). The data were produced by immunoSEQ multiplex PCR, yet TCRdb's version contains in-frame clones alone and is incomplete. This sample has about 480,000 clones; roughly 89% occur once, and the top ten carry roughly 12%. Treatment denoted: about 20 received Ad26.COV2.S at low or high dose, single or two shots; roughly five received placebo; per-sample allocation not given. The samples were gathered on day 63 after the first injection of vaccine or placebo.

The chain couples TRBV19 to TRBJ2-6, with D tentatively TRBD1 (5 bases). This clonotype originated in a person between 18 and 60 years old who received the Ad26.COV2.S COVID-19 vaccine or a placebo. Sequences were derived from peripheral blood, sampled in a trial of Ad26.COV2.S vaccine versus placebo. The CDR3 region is CASSIGVAGTNVLTF. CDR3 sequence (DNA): TGTGCCAGTAGTATAGGTGTAGCAGGGACCAACGTCCTGACTTTC.